Listed below are T cell receptor beta chains from one sample, sequenced in a study of memory CD4+ T cells and cytomegalovirus serostatus. The data were produced by immunoSEQ multiplex PCR, yet TCRdb's version contains in-frame clones alone and is incomplete. Among roughly 45,000 clones listed, about 73% were seen once. The sample was memory CD4+ T cells from blood. The receptors shown here come from an adult in good health and CMV-seronegative. The CDR3 runs from the conserved cysteine through the conserved F or W. D genes are given only for firm matches. Clone sizes are given selectively: once, few, many, or a class where the clone is expanded.

clone_size	v_call	j_call	d_call	cdr3_nt	cdr3_aa
.	TRBV9	TRBJ2-5	.	TGTGCCAGCAGCTCCCGAGGTGGGGGGGCAAAAGAGACCCAGTACTTC	CASSSRGGGAKETQYF
.	TRBV11-2	TRBJ2-3	.	TGTGCCAGCAGCTTAGATTGGGATACGCAGTATTTT	CASSLDWDTQYF
.	TRBV18	TRBJ1-4	.	TGTGCCAGCTCACCCTCAACAGGGAGGGCTAATGAAAAACTGTTTTTT	CASSPSTGRANEKLFF
.	TRBV5-1	TRBJ1-1	.	TGCGCCAGCAGCTTCTTTTGGGGAAACACTGAAGCTTTCTTT	CASSFFWGNTEAFF
.	TRBV4-2	TRBJ1-4	TRBD1	TGTGCCAGCTCCCTTGACAGGGTAATTAATGAAAAACTGTTTTTT	CASSLDRVINEKLFF
once	TRBV9	TRBJ1-5	.	TGTGCCAGCAGCGTAGGAGGGGATCTGGGTCAGCCCCAGCATTTT	CASSVGGDLGQPQHF
.	TRBV5-1	TRBJ2-1	TRBD2	TGCGCCAGCAGCTTCCGGTTAGCGGGGGGGCTTAATGAGCAGTTCTTC	CASSFRLAGGLNEQFF
.	TRBV7-6	TRBJ2-3	.	TGTGCCAGCAGCTTTGGCCACACAGATACGCAGTATTTT	CASSFGHTDTQYF
.	TRBV10-3	TRBJ2-7	TRBD2	TGTGCCATCAGTGACCGGACTAGCGGGGGGTGGGAGCAGTACTTC	CAISDRTSGGWEQYF
.	TRBV7-2	TRBJ2-3	.	TGTGCCAGCAGCTTAGCGGAGGCGCGGAATACGCAGTATTTT	CASSLAEARNTQYF
once	TRBV5-1	TRBJ2-4	.	TGCGCCAGCAGCTTGGCTCCCGGACGGAACATTCAGTACTTC	CASSLAPGRNIQYF
.	TRBV19	TRBJ2-1	TRBD2	TGTGCCAGTAGTATCCTAGCGGGAGACAATGAGCAGTTCTTC	CASSILAGDNEQFF
.	TRBV29-1	TRBJ2-3	.	TGCAGCGCCAGACAGTTCTCTACGACAGATACGCAGTATTTT	CSARQFSTTDTQYF
.	TRBV6-1	TRBJ2-1	.	TGTGCCAGCAGTACAGGTAGCGGATACAATGAGCAGTTCTTC	CASSTGSGYNEQFF
.	TRBV5-1	TRBJ2-3	.	TGCGCCAGCAGCTTGGAGTCCCGAGGTCCAGATACGCAGTATTTT	CASSLESRGPDTQYF
.	TRBV5-4	TRBJ1-3	.	TGTGCCAGCAGCCAGGCCCAGGGGCTCGGAAACACCATATATTTT	CASSQAQGLGNTIYF
.	TRBV6-6	TRBJ2-2	TRBD1	TGTGCCAGCGTACGAGACAGGGATGTTACCGGGGAGCTGTTTTTT	CASVRDRDVTGELFF
.	TRBV4-1	TRBJ1-1	.	TGCGCCAGCAGGCCCGGACACTCGAACACTGAAGCTTTCTTT	CASRPGHSNTEAFF
.	TRBV10-3	TRBJ1-1	.	TGTGCCATCCACCGGACGGGGAACACTGAAGCTTTCTTT	CAIHRTGNTEAFF
.	TRBV30	TRBJ1-4	.	TGTGCCTGGGCGCGGGATAGGGGCGAAAAACTGTTTTTT	CAWARDRGEKLFF
.	TRBV15	TRBJ2-5	.	TGTGCCACCAGCAGGGGAGTTCCGCTTTTAGAGACCCAGTACTTC	CATSRGVPLLETQYF
.	TRBV7-4	TRBJ1-5	TRBD1	TGTGCCAGCAGCGCGACAGGGGAGAGCTTGGAGAATCAGCCCCAGCATTTT	CASSATGESLENQPQHF
few	TRBV7-8	TRBJ2-1	TRBD1	TGTGCCAGCAGCTTAACCGGGACCAGGGGGGAGCAGTTCTTC	CASSLTGTRGEQFF
.	TRBV7-2	TRBJ1-2	.	TGTGCCAGCAGCGCCCAGGGTTCCTCCGGCTACACCTTC	CASSAQGSSGYTF
.	TRBV7-2	TRBJ1-5	.	TGTGCCAGCAGCCCCCCCAGTCAGCCCCAGCATTTT	CASSPPSQPQHF
.	TRBV11-2	TRBJ2-3	.	TGTGCCAGCAGCCGCGGACGTGCCACAGATACGCAGTATTTT	CASSRGRATDTQYF
few	TRBV15	TRBJ1-3	.	TGTGCCACCAGCAGAGAAATATCCGGAAACACCATATATTTT	CATSREISGNTIYF
few	TRBV29-1	TRBJ1-1	.	TGCAGCGTTGACAGGGAATATACTGAAGCTTTCTTT	CSVDREYTEAFF
.	TRBV27	TRBJ2-1	TRBD2	TGTGCCAGCAGTGCCCGACTAGCGGGGAGGTCCTACAATGAGCAGTTCTTC	CASSARLAGRSYNEQFF
.	TRBV7-2	TRBJ2-7	TRBD2	TGTGCCAGCAGCCCCTATCTAGCGGGGGACTACGAGCAGTACTTC	CASSPYLAGDYEQYF
.	TRBV2	TRBJ2-1	.	TGTGCCAGCAGCCCGAGGGTCTATGAGCAGTTCTTC	CASSPRVYEQFF
.	TRBV21-1	TRBJ1-6	.	TGTGCCAGCAGCAAACCCGGGGTCGGTTCACCCCTCCACTTT	CASSKPGVGSPLHF
once	TRBV5-1	TRBJ1-6	.	TGCGCCAGCAGCTTTGCCCGAGGGGGTAATTCACCCCTCCACTTT	CASSFARGGNSPLHF
few	TRBV7-6	TRBJ1-2	.	TGTGCCAGCAGCCCGGCTGGGGGGGAGGACTATGGCTACACCTTC	CASSPAGGEDYGYTF
.	TRBV4-2	TRBJ2-2	TRBD2	TGTGCCAGCAGCCAAAATTTAGGGACTAGCAAAACCGGGGAGCTGTTTTTT	CASSQNLGTSKTGELFF
.	TRBV18	TRBJ2-2	.	TGTGCCAGCTCACACGACAGTAACACCGGGGAGCTGTTTTTT	CASSHDSNTGELFF
.	TRBV6-5	TRBJ1-3	TRBD1	TGTGCCAGCAGTTACGCGGGACAGCGGGGAAACACCATATATTTT	CASSYAGQRGNTIYF
.	TRBV6-4	TRBJ2-1	.	TGTGCCAGCAGCCGGGAACTCTACAATGAGCAGTTCTTC	CASSRELYNEQFF
.	TRBV30	TRBJ2-5	.	TGTGCCTGGAGATTACACCCCCAAGAGACCCAGTACTTC	CAWRLHPQETQYF
few	TRBV5-6	TRBJ1-1	TRBD1	TGTGCCAGCAGCCTACAGGGGCGCGACACTGAAGCTTTCTTT	CASSLQGRDTEAFF
few	TRBV27	TRBJ2-1	TRBD2	TGTGCCAGCAGTCCTTCGGGGCGGGGGGGCTCCTACAATGAGCAGTTCTTC	CASSPSGRGGSYNEQFF